The 22 T cell receptor beta chains given below trace back to one sample, sequenced in a study of OX40 agonist ivuxolimab in advanced cancers. Data came from immunoSEQ multiplex PCR; TCRdb stores just in-frame clones and leaves some out. The sample contains just over 60,000 clones, 92% of which appear only once. The sample in question was CD4+ or CD8+ T cells sorted from blood, obtained in a trial of the OX40 agonist ivuxolimab. These receptors came from an adult with an advanced solid tumor such as melanoma, head and neck, liver or kidney cancer.

V usage is TRBV11-3 and J usage is TRBJ2-5, with no clear D. Germline-derived CDR1 and CDR2 are SGHNT and YENEEA. The CDR3 is made up of 15 amino acids. Trimming left V 2 bases short and J 1 base short, with 11 bases between. CDR3 bases: TGTGCCAGCAGCTTATCGTCCGGTCTCCAAGAGACCCAGTACTTC. Translation gives CASSLSSGLQETQYF.

This sequence joins TRBV10-1 and TRBJ1-4, with TRBD1 matching over 7 bases. Germline CDR1 and CDR2: WNHNN and SYGVQD (reference sequence). CDR3 length: 14 amino acids. V lost 3 bases and J lost 6; bases outside the gene matches: 4. This chain's CDR3 is CASSEPRGDEKLFF. DNA for the CDR3: TGCGCCAGCAGTGAACCCAGGGGGGATGAAAAACTGTTTTTT.

This rearrangement joins TRBV7-2 to TRBJ2-5; D is unresolved. This CDR3 is built from 14 residues. V shed 5 bases and J shed 2 bases, with 12 bases lying between them. Germline V gives CDR1 SGHTA, CDR2 FQGNSA. The CDR3 DNA sequence: TGTGCCAGCAGCCTGGACGTGGGGCAAGAGACCCAGTACTTC. Translation: CASSLDVGQETQYF.

The CDR3: CASSQGSHTGELFF. Written as DNA, the CDR3 is TGTGCCAGCAGCCAAGGCTCCCACACCGGGGAGCTGTTTTTT. V gene TRBV4-2 combines with J gene TRBJ2-2; D gene uncertain. This CDR3 contains 14 residues. Germline V lookup: CDR1 LGHNA, CDR2 YNFKEQ. V lost 1 base and J 3 bases, leaving 6 bases between the germline ends.

The chain is built from TRBV19 and TRBJ2-7; TRBD1 is a possible D gene (5 bases). The germline V gene has CDR1 LNHDA and CDR2 SQIVND (reference sequence). V lost 1 base and J 4 bases, leaving 8 bases between the germline ends. CDR3 size: 13 residues. CDR3 protein: CASSIGGHYEQYF. The CDR3 bases are TGTGCCAGTAGTATAGGAGGACATTACGAGCAGTACTTC.

V gene TRBV5-5 combines with J gene TRBJ2-1; the D gene is possibly TRBD2 (5 bases). The CDR3 runs 14 residues. Germline CDR1 reads SGHKS; CDR2 reads YYEKEE (reference sequence). The V gene lost 2 bases and the J gene lost 0 bases, with 6 bases spanning the gap. The chain's CDR3 is CASSLGSSYNEQFF. DNA of the CDR3: TGTGCCAGCAGCTTAGGGAGCTCCTACAATGAGCAGTTCTTC.

The V gene is TRBV10-1, the J gene TRBJ2-3; 10 bases align to TRBD1. V was clipped by 3 bases and J by 4 bases; unmatched bases: 4. In germline, CDR1 is WNHNN, CDR2 SYGVQD (reference sequence). The CDR3 has 15 residues. This chain's CDR3 is CASSDPGTGADTQYF. CDR3 DNA sequence: TGCGCCAGCAGTGACCCCGGGACAGGGGCAGATACGCAGTATTTT.

This sequence joins TRBV30 and TRBJ1-6; 7 bases line up with TRBD1. This CDR3 is 17 amino acids long. CDR1 is GTSNPN and CDR2 is SVGIG in the germline V gene (reference sequence). Losses at the gene ends were 5 bases for V and 0 bases for J; bases not matched to a gene: 10. The CDR3 sequence is CAWHRGGGGSYNSPLHF. CDR3 sequence (DNA): TGTGCCTGGCACCGAGGGGGCGGCGGCTCCTATAATTCACCCCTCCACTTT.

The gene calls are TRBV10-1 and TRBJ2-7; perhaps TRBD2 as D (6 bases). V lost 6 bases and J 2 bases, leaving 17 bases between the germline ends. Germline lookup yields CDR1 WNHNN and CDR2 SYGVQD (reference sequence). CDR3 length: 15 residues. CDR3 nucleotides: TGCGCCAGCAGCCGAGGGCTAGCGCCCACCTACGAGCAGTACTTC. Amino acid sequence: CASSRGLAPTYEQYF.

The V call is TRBV5-1, the J call TRBJ2-7, with D possibly matching TRBD2 (7 bases). There are 13 residues in the CDR3. V lost 4 bases, J lost 3 bases, and 11 bases lay in between. Germline CDR1 is SGHRS and CDR2 is YFSETQ. Here the CDR3 DNA reads TGCGCCAGCAGCCGGGGGGCTATCTACGAGCAGTACTTC. Protein sequence: CASSRGAIYEQYF.

This chain connects TRBV9 to TRBJ2-3, with D hard to call. V lost 0 bases to trimming and J lost 4 bases, with 12 bases between them. The CDR3 loop spans 15 amino acids. The germline V gene encodes CDR1 SGDLS and CDR2 YYNGEE. CDR3 bases: TGTGCCAGCAGCGTAGGAATGGAAGGGTCAGATACGCAGTATTTT. Translation: CASSVGMEGSDTQYF.

This clone turned up a few times. The chain is built from TRBV5-1 and TRBJ1-3, with D unclear. CDR3 length: 12 residues. The V gene lost 0 bases and the J gene lost 4 bases, with 2 bases spanning the gap. Germline values: CDR1 SGHRS, CDR2 YFSETQ. The CDR3 spells CASSLGGNTIYF. DNA for the CDR3: TGCGCCAGCAGCTTGGGGGGAAACACCATATATTTT.

The chain's CDR3 is CASSLGGGENTIYF. CDR3 nucleotides: TGTGCCAGCAGCTTAGGGGGCGGAGAGAACACCATATATTTT. The V gene is TRBV7-9, the J gene TRBJ1-3; D may be TRBD1 (5 bases). Per germline, CDR1 SEHNR and CDR2 FQNEAQ (reference sequence). This CDR3 spans 14 amino acids. With 1 base removed from V and 7 bases from J, the gap between germline ends came to 11 bases.

This chain joins TRBV19 and TRBJ2-6; D ambiguous. The CDR3 runs 16 residues. Trimming left V 6 bases short and J 2 bases short, with 14 bases between. CDR1 and CDR2 (germline): LNHDA, SQIVND (reference sequence). CDR3 loop: CASRTLRKPGANVLTF. In nucleotides, the CDR3 is TGTGCCAGTAGGACCCTAAGAAAACCTGGGGCCAACGTCCTGACTTTC.

This clone showed up just a few times. The chain has TRBV6-6 and TRBJ2-7; 10 nucleotides align to TRBD1. Germline V CDR1 and CDR2: MNHNY, SVGAGI (reference sequence). V shed 6 bases and J 5 bases; nucleotides not matched to a gene: 7. This CDR3 is 14 amino acids long. CDR3 loop: CASSWGQGLDEQYF. The CDR3 coding sequence is TGTGCCAGCAGCTGGGGACAGGGGTTGGACGAGCAGTACTTC.

This chain uses TRBV6-1 with TRBJ2-7; no clear D. V lost 6 bases and J 5 bases, leaving 14 bases between the germline ends. The V gene's germline CDR1 is MNHNS and CDR2 SASEGT. This CDR3 contains 13 residues. Here the CDR3 reads CASRAQGFHEQYF. The CDR3 DNA reads as TGTGCCAGCAGGGCACAAGGGTTCCACGAGCAGTACTTC.

The chain combines TRBV6-5 with TRBJ1-1; D is ambiguous. The CDR3 length is 15 residues. Trimming removed 6 bases from V and 1 base from J, with 15 bases in between. CDR1 is MNHEY and CDR2 is SVGAGI in the germline V gene. DNA of the CDR3: TGTGCCAGCAGAAATCGGTGGGGTCAGAACACTGAAGCTTTCTTT. Residues: CASRNRWGQNTEAFF.

The chain employs TRBV6-5 and TRBJ1-2; 8 bases are shared with TRBD1. This CDR3 region has 14 residues. V trimming: 2 bases; J trimming: 3 bases; junction bases outside the gene matches: 2. Germline V gene data show CDR1 as MNHEY and CDR2 as SVGAGI. Here the CDR3 DNA reads TGTGCCAGCAGTTACGCGACAGGGGACTATGGCTACACCTTC. Protein sequence: CASSYATGDYGYTF.

The chain has TRBV12-5 and TRBJ1-2, with D hard to call. The CDR3 is made up of 12 amino acids. Germline V gene lookup returns CDR1 LGHNT and CDR2 FRNRAP. The CDR3 DNA is TGTGCCAAGGACGGATCTAACTATGGCTACACCTTC. Protein sequence: CAKDGSNYGYTF. The entire variable domain, with the rest obtained from reference TRBV12-5 and TRBJ1-2, is as follows: DARVTQTPRHKVTEMGQEVTMRCQPILGHNTVFWYRQTMMQGLELLAYFRNRAPLDDSGMPKDRFSAEMPDATLATLKIQPSEPRDSAVYFCAKDGSNYGYTFGSGTRLTVV.

This chain links TRBV9 with TRBJ2-2; perhaps TRBD1 as D (5 bases). Looked up from germline, CDR1 is SGDLS and CDR2 is YYNGEE. V lost 6 bases to trimming and J lost 8 bases, with 11 bases between them. The CDR3 sequence is 12 residues long. This chain's CDR3 is CASKTPGGELFF. The CDR3 DNA follows: TGTGCCAGCAAAACCCCAGGGGGGGAGCTGTTTTTT.

This chain joins TRBV11-2 and TRBJ1-3; maybe TRBD1 (6 bases). Trimming left V 5 bases short and J 4 bases short, with 12 bases between. The CDR3 totals 14 residues. Looked up from germline, CDR1 is SGHAT and CDR2 is FQNNGV. The CDR3 loop reads CASSPGTPGNTIYF. CDR3 DNA: TGTGCCAGCAGCCCGGGGACACCCGGAAACACCATATATTTT.

The chain joins TRBV2 to TRBJ2-3; 7 positions agree with TRBD1. The CDR3 is 15 residues long. The V gene's germline CDR1 is SNHLY and CDR2 FYNNEI. Unmatched junction bases numbered 8, after V lost 6 bases and J lost 2 bases. CDR3 DNA: TGTGCCAGCAGACACAGGGGCAGCCTCACAGATACGCAGTATTTT. Amino acid sequence: CASRHRGSLTDTQYF.